The next 32 T cell receptor beta chains were all read from a single sample in a study of T cells in localized non-small cell lung cancer. Libraries were prepared by immunoSEQ multiplex PCR; TCRdb keeps only in-frame clonotypes and omits some of them. The sample carries around 50,000 clones, just over 85% recorded once. The sample here was peripheral blood, taken before any cancer treatment. The receptors shown here come from a male donor at least 60 years old with stage III squamous cell lung carcinoma.

This clone was detected once. The gene calls are TRBV18 and TRBJ1-1; D not certain. V was shortened by 1 base and J by 8 bases, with 14 bases between the two germline ends. Germline V gene sequence: CDR1 KGHSH, CDR2 LQKENI. The CDR3 is 14 amino acids. CDR3 DNA sequence: TGTGCCAGCTCACCACGGATCGAGGCAGCCGAAGCTTTCTTT. Protein: CASSPRIEAAEAFF.

The chain couples TRBV5-1 to TRBJ1-5, with 7 bases fitting TRBD1. The V gene end was trimmed by 3 bases and the J gene end by 0 bases; junction bases not matched to a gene: 6. This CDR3 has 16 residues. CDR1 and CDR2 (germline): SGHRS, YFSETQ. In DNA, the CDR3 is TGCGCCAGCAGCTCCGCGGGACAGTTTAGCAATCAGCCCCAGCATTTT. Translated, it gives CASSSAGQFSNQPQHF.

The genes are TRBV28 and TRBJ1-3, with a tentative D call TRBD1 (6 bases). V gave up 3 bases and J gave up 3 bases, with 18 bases separating them. CDR1 is MDHEN and CDR2 is SYDVKM in the germline V gene. The CDR3 loop spans 17 amino acids. In nucleotides, the CDR3 is TGTGCCAGCAGTTTCCCGAGAATTACAGGGCTTGGAAACACCATATATTTT. Translating gives CASSFPRITGLGNTIYF.

The CDR3: CASSSDRGSSYNEQFF. The CDR3 nucleotides read TGTGCCAGCAGCTCGGACCGGGGCAGCTCCTACAATGAGCAGTTCTTC. This sequence joins TRBV5-6 and TRBJ2-1; possibly TRBD1 or TRBD2 for D (5 bases each). CDR1 is SGHDT and CDR2 is YYEEEE in the germline V gene. V lost 3 bases to trimming and J lost 0 bases, with 13 bases between them. CDR3 length equals 16 residues.

This clone was observed a handful of times. The V call is TRBV7-9, the J call TRBJ1-6; weak D call: TRBD1 (5 bases). Germline assignment: CDR1 SEHNR and CDR2 FQNEAQ (reference sequence). This CDR3 contains 16 residues. Between the trimmed V and J ends, which lost 4 bases and 6 bases, there was a span of 16 bases. In DNA, the CDR3 is TGTGCCAGCAGCTCTAAAGGAGGGGCGCTTAATTCACCCCTCCACTTT. Residues: CASSSKGGALNSPLHF.

The rearrangement uses TRBV5-1 and TRBJ2-7; 16 positions match TRBD2. This CDR3 is built from 18 residues. CDR1 SGHRS and CDR2 YFSETQ come from the germline V gene. Trimming at V came to 3 bases and at J to 0 bases, leaving 6 bases not matched to a gene. The CDR3 spells CASSSGLAGGPSSYEQYF. CDR3 DNA: TGCGCCAGCAGCTCGGGACTAGCGGGGGGGCCAAGCTCCTACGAGCAGTACTTC.

The rearrangement links TRBV27 to TRBJ2-1, with D maybe TRBD2 (5 bases). Deletions cut 2 bases from V and 6 bases from J, with 14 bases between. The CDR3 is 15 residues long. Germline CDR1 reads MNHEY; CDR2 reads SMNVEV (reference sequence). Written as DNA, the CDR3 is TGTGCCAGCAGTTTAATTCGGGAACCCCGCAATGAGCAGTTCTTC. This translates into CASSLIREPRNEQFF.

CDR3 region: CASSIDGGHLFF. CDR3 DNA sequence: TGTGCCAGTAGTATCGACGGGGGCCACCTGTTTTTT. The chain uses TRBV19 and TRBJ1-4; D perhaps matches TRBD1 (6 bases). V gave up 3 bases and J gave up 14 bases, with 13 bases separating them. The CDR3 totals 12 residues. CDR1 LNHDA and CDR2 SQIVND come from the germline V gene (reference sequence).

J is TRBJ2-5 and V is TRBV5-4, with 7 bases that match TRBD2. CDR3 length equals 15 residues. Germline assignment: CDR1 SGHNT and CDR2 YYREEE (reference sequence). The V gene end was trimmed by 4 bases and the J gene end by 2 bases; junction bases not matched to a gene: 8. The CDR3 bases are TGTGCCAGCAGCACCCCAGGACTAGGTCAAGAGACCCAGTACTTC. Residues: CASSTPGLGQETQYF.

This sequence joins TRBV10-3 and TRBJ2-3, with TRBD1 as a possible D gene (6 bases). Between the trimmed V and J ends, which lost 3 bases and 5 bases, there was a span of 15 bases. The CDR3 contains 15 residues. CDR1 and CDR2 from the germline V gene are ENHRY and SYGVKD. Here the CDR3 reads CAISESAGAVDTQYF. CDR3 DNA sequence: TGTGCCATCAGTGAATCCGCAGGGGCTGTAGATACGCAGTATTTT.

The rearrangement uses TRBV19 and TRBJ2-3; D is undetermined. Germline loops: CDR1 LNHDA, CDR2 SQIVND (reference sequence). V lost 5 bases, J lost 5 bases, and 11 bases lay in between. The CDR3 runs to 13 residues. CDR3 loop: CASSFLSGDTQYF. The CDR3 DNA is TGTGCCAGTAGTTTTCTTTCGGGAGATACGCAGTATTTT.

CDR3 region: CASRPPGLALAGELFF. In nucleotides, the CDR3 is TGTGCCAGCAGGCCCCCGGGACTAGCTCTTGCCGGGGAGCTGTTTTTT. The chain carries TRBV7-9 and TRBJ2-2; 9 bases align to TRBD2. CDR1 SEHNR and CDR2 FQNEAQ come from the germline V gene (reference sequence). The CDR3 extends over 16 amino acids. With 6 bases clipped from V and 6 bases from J, the junction kept 11 bases outside the gene matches.

The chain joins TRBV15 to TRBJ1-2; maybe TRBD1 (6 bases). Trimming took off 0 bases at V and 8 bases at J, with 16 bases between the two ends. The CDR3 runs 15 residues. Germline assignment: CDR1 LNHNV and CDR2 YYDKDF (reference sequence). The CDR3 DNA follows: TGTGCCACCAGCAGAGAGGCCAGGGGAGTAGAGGGCTACACCTTC. It encodes CATSREARGVEGYTF.

This sequence joins TRBV6-1 and TRBJ2-1; the D is unclear. V shed 6 bases and J shed 9 bases, with 12 bases lying between them. Germline V gene data show CDR1 as MNHNS and CDR2 as SASEGT. The CDR3 is 12 amino acids. Written as DNA, the CDR3 is TGTGCCAGCAGCCTCCTCTTAGGTGAGCAGTTCTTC. This sequence encodes CASSLLLGEQFF.

In this sample, this clone turned up a few times. This sequence joins TRBV10-3 and TRBJ1-2, with D unclear. The CDR3 sequence is 14 residues long. The germline gives CDR1 ENHRY, CDR2 SYGVKD. The germline V and J ends were trimmed by 1 base and 2 bases, with 8 bases remaining between them. For the CDR3, the DNA is TGTGCCATCAGTGAGTTGCCCAAAAACTATGGCTACACCTTC. As protein: CAISELPKNYGYTF.

This chain connects TRBV27 to TRBJ2-6, with D tentatively TRBD2 (5 bases). The CDR3 runs 16 residues. Trimming stripped 10 bases from V and 0 bases from J, with 16 bases between. Germline CDR1 MNHEY, CDR2 SMNVEV (reference sequence). The CDR3 sequence: CATSRERTSGANVLTF. CDR3 coding DNA: TGTGCCACCTCCCGAGAGCGGACCTCTGGGGCCAACGTCCTGACTTTC.

The chain has TRBV11-1 and TRBJ2-7; D is undetermined. The V gene's germline CDR1 is SGHAT and CDR2 FQDESV (reference sequence). V lost 5 bases to trimming and J lost 6 bases, with 17 bases between them. The CDR3 consists of 14 residues. The CDR3 loop is CASSPELTVLEQYF. As DNA, the CDR3 is TGTGCCAGCAGCCCAGAACTGACGGTACTCGAGCAGTACTTC.

The chain joins TRBV6-6 to TRBJ1-2; D uncertain. This CDR3 contains 14 residues. V shed 5 bases and J shed 8 bases, with 18 bases lying between them. The V gene's germline CDR1 is MNHNY and CDR2 SVGAGI (reference sequence). The CDR3 DNA is TGTGCCAGCAGTCCCCATAGCGTATTGGTGGGCTACACCTTC. Translated, it gives CASSPHSVLVGYTF.

The rearrangement joins TRBV9 to TRBJ2-7; 9 nucleotides match TRBD1. The ends lost 3 bases at V and 3 bases at J; junction bases unmatched: 7. The V gene's germline CDR1 is SGDLS and CDR2 YYNGEE. The length of the CDR3 is 15 residues. CDR3 in DNA: TGTGCCAGCAGCGGTAGTCCGGACAGGGGCTACGAGCAGTACTTC. Translated: CASSGSPDRGYEQYF. Variable domain in full (rest from reference TRBV9 and TRBJ2-7): DSGVTQTPKHLITATGQRVTLRCSPRSGDLSVYWYQQSLDQGLQFLIQYYNGEERAKGNILERFSAQQFPDLHSELNLSSLELGDSALYFCASSGSPDRGYEQYFGPGTRLTVT.

This rearrangement joins TRBV19 to TRBJ2-4, with D possibly being TRBD2 (6 bases). CDR1 is LNHDA and CDR2 is SQIVND in the germline V gene (reference sequence). Trimming shortened V by 7 bases and J by 0 bases, and 16 bases separated the two germline ends. The CDR3 is 16 residues long. In DNA, the CDR3 is TGTGCCAGTATGGACTCGGACGGGAGAGCCAAAAACATTCAGTACTTC. Its translation: CASMDSDGRAKNIQYF.

The chain combines TRBV2 with TRBJ2-5, with 7 bases that match TRBD1. Near its end, the DNA agrees better with TRBJ2-7, so the J call may be wrong. Germline lookup yields CDR1 SNHLY and CDR2 FYNNEI. This CDR3 spans 13 amino acids. For the CDR3, the DNA is TGTGCCAGCAAGATAGACAGGGCCTACGAGCAGTACTTC. The encoded protein is CASKIDRAYEQYF.

This clone showed up just a few times. The CDR3 region has the DNA TGTGCCAGCAGCTTAGCATCTGGCACTGAAGCTTTCTTT. Residues: CASSLASGTEAFF. The genes are TRBV7-6 and TRBJ1-1; D remains unclear. Germline CDR1 and CDR2: SGHVS and FNYEAQ. The CDR3 contains 13 residues. V shed 0 bases and J shed 4 bases, with 6 bases lying between them.

The chain carries TRBV5-5 and TRBJ1-1, with D tentatively TRBD1 (6 bases). CDR3 length: 17 residues. CDR1 SGHKS and CDR2 YYEKEE come from the germline V gene (reference sequence). The germline V and J ends were trimmed by 0 bases and 5 bases, with 20 bases remaining between them. CDR3 amino acids: CASSLGVGGWSGTEAFF. For the CDR3, the DNA is TGTGCCAGCAGCTTGGGGGTCGGGGGCTGGTCGGGTACTGAAGCTTTCTTT.

V and J are TRBV5-8 and TRBJ2-7; D gene uncertain. The CDR3 loop spans 14 amino acids. Germline CDR1 reads SGHTS; CDR2 reads YDEGEE. V was pared by 1 base and J by 2 bases, with 10 bases between. The CDR3 nucleotides are TGTGCCAGCAGCTTGTCTGCAGGAACCTACGAGCAGTACTTC. Protein product: CASSLSAGTYEQYF.

The sample holds one count of this clone. The chain uses TRBV7-6 and TRBJ2-6; TRBD1 aligns across 11 bases. V lost 5 bases, J lost 0 bases, and 6 bases stayed unmatched. Germline V gene data show CDR1 as SGHVS and CDR2 as FNYEAQ. CDR3 length: 18 amino acids. CDR3 DNA sequence: TGTGCCAGCAGCCATTGGACAGGGGGCGCCTCTGGGGCCAACGTCCTGACTTTC. Protein: CASSHWTGGASGANVLTF.

The chain uses TRBV6-4 and TRBJ1-3; TRBD1 matches 8 bases. The CDR3 loop spans 15 amino acids. CDR1 MRHNA and CDR2 SNTAGT come from the germline V gene. With 2 bases clipped from V and 8 bases from J, the junction kept 8 bases outside the gene matches. Here the CDR3 reads CASSDHRGTIHTIYF. In DNA form, the CDR3 reads TGTGCCAGCAGTGACCACAGGGGGACGATCCACACCATATATTTT.

This chain joins TRBV4-1 and TRBJ1-3, with TRBD1 matching over 7 bases. CDR3 length: 15 residues. The germline V gene has CDR1 MGHRA and CDR2 YSYEKL. The V and J ends lost 4 bases and 2 bases, in that order; junction bases with no gene match: 5. CDR3 in amino acids: CASSLEGGPGNTIYF. CDR3 in DNA: TGCGCCAGCAGCCTCGAAGGGGGCCCTGGAAACACCATATATTTT.

The J gene is TRBJ2-3, the V gene TRBV7-8; D could derive from TRBD1 or TRBD2 (5 bases each). Germline V gene data show CDR1 as SGHVS and CDR2 as FQNEAQ. V lost 5 bases, J lost 6 bases, and 24 bases lay in between. CDR3 length: 17 residues. The CDR3 loop reads CASSLPGRRKEVDTQYF. The CDR3 DNA sequence: TGTGCCAGCAGCCTACCGGGACGACGCAAGGAGGTGGATACGCAGTATTTT.

V is TRBV6-5 and J is TRBJ2-1, with D perhaps TRBD2 (7 bases). CDR3 length: 14 residues. Between the trimmed V and J ends, which lost 6 bases and 9 bases, there was a span of 18 bases. CDR1 is MNHEY, CDR2 SVGAGI, per germline. The CDR3 region is CASRRGTIGGEQFF. CDR3 nucleotide sequence: TGTGCCAGCAGGAGGGGGACTATCGGGGGTGAGCAGTTCTTC.

This clone was counted once. This chain connects TRBV28 to TRBJ2-5; 7 bases map to TRBD2. Germline CDR1 MDHEN, CDR2 SYDVKM. This CDR3 region has 13 residues. The V gene end was trimmed by 6 bases and the J gene end by 11 bases; junction bases not matched to a gene: 12. The CDR3 spells CASRALGEGGQYF. CDR3 nucleotide sequence: TGTGCCAGCAGAGCTCTGGGGGAGGGCGGGCAGTACTTC.

In its sample, this clone was seen once. The rearrangement links TRBV5-1 to TRBJ2-3, with TRBD2 matching 9 bases. V lost 2 bases and J lost 0; bases outside the gene matches: 13. The CDR3 totals 19 residues. The germline CDR1 and CDR2 sequences are SGHRS and YFSETQ. The CDR3 sequence is CASSFIGLAGPTSTDTQYF. The CDR3 DNA sequence: TGCGCCAGCAGCTTTATAGGGCTAGCGGGGCCAACTAGCACAGATACGCAGTATTTT.

V usage is TRBV2 and J usage is TRBJ2-7, with 10 nucleotides matching TRBD1. After removal of 5 bases from V and 12 bases from J, the junction contained 31 bases not matched to a gene. This CDR3 has 20 amino acids. Germline CDR1 reads SNHLY; CDR2 reads FYNNEI. This CDR3 is CASSRQGARPDPQDHTSRYF. The CDR3 coding sequence is TGTGCCAGCAGTCGACAGGGGGCTAGACCCGACCCCCAGGACCATACGAGCAGGTACTTC.